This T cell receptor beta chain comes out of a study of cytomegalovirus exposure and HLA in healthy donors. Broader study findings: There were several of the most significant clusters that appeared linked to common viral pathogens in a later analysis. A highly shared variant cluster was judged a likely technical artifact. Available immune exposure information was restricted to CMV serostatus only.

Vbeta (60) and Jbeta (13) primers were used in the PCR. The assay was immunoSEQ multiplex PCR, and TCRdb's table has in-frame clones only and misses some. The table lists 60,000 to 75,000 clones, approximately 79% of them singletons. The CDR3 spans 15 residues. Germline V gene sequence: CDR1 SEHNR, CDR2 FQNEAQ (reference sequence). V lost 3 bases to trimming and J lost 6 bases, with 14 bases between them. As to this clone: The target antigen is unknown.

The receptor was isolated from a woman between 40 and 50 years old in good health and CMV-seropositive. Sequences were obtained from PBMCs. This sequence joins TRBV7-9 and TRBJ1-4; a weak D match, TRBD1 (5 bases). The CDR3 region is CASSFSGRVDEKLFF. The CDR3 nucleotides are TGTGCCAGCAGCTTTAGTGGCAGGGTTGATGAAAAACTGTTTTTT.